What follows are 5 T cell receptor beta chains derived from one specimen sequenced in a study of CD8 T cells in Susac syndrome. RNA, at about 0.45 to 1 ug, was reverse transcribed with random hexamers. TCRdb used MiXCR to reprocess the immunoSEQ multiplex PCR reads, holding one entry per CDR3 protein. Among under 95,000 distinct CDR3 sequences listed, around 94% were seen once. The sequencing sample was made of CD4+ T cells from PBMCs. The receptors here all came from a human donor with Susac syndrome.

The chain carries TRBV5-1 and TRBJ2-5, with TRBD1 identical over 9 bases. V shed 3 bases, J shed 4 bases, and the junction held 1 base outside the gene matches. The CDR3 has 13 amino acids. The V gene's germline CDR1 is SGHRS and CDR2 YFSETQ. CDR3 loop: CASSWGQGETQYF. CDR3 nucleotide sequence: TGCGCCAGCAGCTGGGGACAGGGAGAGACCCAGTACTTC. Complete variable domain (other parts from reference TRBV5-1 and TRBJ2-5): KAGVTQTPRYLIKTRGQQVTLSCSPISGHRSVSWYQQTPGQGLQFLFEYFSETQRNKGNFPGRFSGRQFSNSRSEMNVSTLELGDSALYLCASSWGQGETQYFGPGTRLLVL.

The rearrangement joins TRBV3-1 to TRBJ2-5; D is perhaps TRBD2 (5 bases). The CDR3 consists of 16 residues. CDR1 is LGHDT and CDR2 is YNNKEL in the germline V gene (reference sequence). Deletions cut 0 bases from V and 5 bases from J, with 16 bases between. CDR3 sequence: CASSQEGGGAWETQYF. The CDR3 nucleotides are TGTGCCAGCAGCCAAGAGGGCGGAGGAGCGTGGGAGACCCAGTACTTC.

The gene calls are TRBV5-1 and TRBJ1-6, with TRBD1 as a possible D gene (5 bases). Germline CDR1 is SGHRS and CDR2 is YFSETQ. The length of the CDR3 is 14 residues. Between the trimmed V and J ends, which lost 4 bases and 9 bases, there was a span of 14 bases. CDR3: CASSAEGAASPLHF. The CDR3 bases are TGCGCCAGCAGCGCGGAAGGGGCAGCTTCACCCCTCCACTTT.

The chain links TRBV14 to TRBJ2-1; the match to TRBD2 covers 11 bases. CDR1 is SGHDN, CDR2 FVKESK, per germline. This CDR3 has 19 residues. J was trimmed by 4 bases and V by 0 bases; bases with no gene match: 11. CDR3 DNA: TGTGCCAGCAGCCAAGAAGCTAGCGGGGGGTCGATGCGTTACAATGAGCAGTTCTTC. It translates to CASSQEASGGSMRYNEQFF.

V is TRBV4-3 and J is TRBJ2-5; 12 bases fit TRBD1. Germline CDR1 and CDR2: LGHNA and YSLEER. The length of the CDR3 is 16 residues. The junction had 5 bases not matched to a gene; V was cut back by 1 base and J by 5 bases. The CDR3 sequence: CASSQAGTGGWETQYF. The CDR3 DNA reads TGCGCCAGCAGCCAAGCTGGGACAGGGGGCTGGGAGACCCAGTACTTC.